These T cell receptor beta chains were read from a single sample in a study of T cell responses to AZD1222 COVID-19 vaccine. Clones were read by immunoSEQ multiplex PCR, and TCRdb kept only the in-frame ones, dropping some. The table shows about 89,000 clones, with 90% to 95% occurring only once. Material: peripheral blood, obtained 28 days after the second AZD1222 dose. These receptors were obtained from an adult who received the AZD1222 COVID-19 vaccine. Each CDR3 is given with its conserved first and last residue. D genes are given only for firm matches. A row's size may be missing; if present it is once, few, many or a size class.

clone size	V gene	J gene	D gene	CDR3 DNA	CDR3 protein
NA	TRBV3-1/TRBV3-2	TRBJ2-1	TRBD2	TGTGCCAGCAGCCAGGGACTAGCGGGGGGGGACGAGCAGTTCTTC	CASSQGLAGGDEQFF
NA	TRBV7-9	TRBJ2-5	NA	TGTGCCAGCAGCTTAGACAGGGCGGAGACCCAGTACTTC	CASSLDRAETQYF
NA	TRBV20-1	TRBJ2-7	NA	TGCAGTGCTGAGAAGAACTACGAGCAGTACTTC	CSAEKNYEQYF
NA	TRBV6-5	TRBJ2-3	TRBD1	TGTGCCAGCAGTTATCAGGGGGCCTCCCTGCGTGATACGCAGTATTTT	CASSYQGASLRDTQYF
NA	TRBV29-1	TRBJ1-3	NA	TGCAGCGTTGCCCCTGACAGAGTCTCTGGAAACACCATATATTTT	CSVAPDRVSGNTIYF
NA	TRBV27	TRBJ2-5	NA	TGTGCCAGCAGTGGGGGCGCTTGGGGGACCCAGTACTTC	CASSGGAWGTQYF
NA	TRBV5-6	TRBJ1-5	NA	TGTGCCAGCAGCTTGGTGGGGACGGGGGTCTCGGCCCAGCATTTT	CASSLVGTGVSAQHF
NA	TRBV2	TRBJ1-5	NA	TGTGCCAGCAGTGAAAACAGGGAGATCGGCAATCAGCCCCAGCATTTT	CASSENREIGNQPQHF
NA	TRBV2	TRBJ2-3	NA	TGTGCCAGCAGTCAGAACGCCGGGGATACGCAGTATTTT	CASSQNAGDTQYF
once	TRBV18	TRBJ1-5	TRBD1	TGTGCCAGCTCACCAGGACAGGGGGCTGAGCAGCCCCAGCATTTT	CASSPGQGAEQPQHF
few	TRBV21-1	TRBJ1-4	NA	TGTGCCAGGGACGGCCAGGGAGGCGAAAAACTGTTTTTT	CARDGQGGEKLFF
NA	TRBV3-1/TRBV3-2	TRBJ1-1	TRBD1	TGTGCCAGCAGCGTCAGGGGGCGGGAAACTGAAGCTTTCTTT	CASSVRGRETEAFF
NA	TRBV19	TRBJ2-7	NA	TGTGCCAGTAGCGGCGTTACGAACACCTACGAGCAGTACTTC	CASSGVTNTYEQYF
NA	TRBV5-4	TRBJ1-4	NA	TGTGCCAGCAGCTTGTCTCAACCGGGTCTTAATGAAAAACTGTTTTTT	CASSLSQPGLNEKLFF
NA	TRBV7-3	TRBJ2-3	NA	TGTGCCAGCAGCCCCTCAGTGAGCACAGATACGCAGTATTTT	CASSPSVSTDTQYF
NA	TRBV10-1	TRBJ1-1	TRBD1	TGCGCCAGCAGTGACCAGGGGGCTGCTTTCTTT	CASSDQGAAFF
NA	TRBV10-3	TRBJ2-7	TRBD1	TGTGCCATCAGTGGGGGACAGGCCACCTACGAGCAGTACTTC	CAISGGQATYEQYF
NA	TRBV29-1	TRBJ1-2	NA	TGCAGCGTTGTAGGGGCCGAATATTACAACTATGGCTACACCTTC	CSVVGAEYYNYGYTF
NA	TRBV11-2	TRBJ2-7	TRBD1	TGTGCCAGCAGCCAAGACAGGGTACAAGAGCAGTACTTC	CASSQDRVQEQYF
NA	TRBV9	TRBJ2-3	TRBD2	TGTGCCAGCAGCGTAGCTACGGGAGGGGCCCGCACAGATACGCAGTATTTT	CASSVATGGARTDTQYF
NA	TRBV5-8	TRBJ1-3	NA	TGTGCCAGCAGCTTGGGTTCATCTGGAAACACCATATATTTT	CASSLGSSGNTIYF
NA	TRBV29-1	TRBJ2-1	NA	TGCAGCGTCAGATCCGCCGCCTACAATGAGCAGTTCTTC	CSVRSAAYNEQFF
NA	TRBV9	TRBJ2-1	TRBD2	TGTGCCAGCAGCGAAGGAGCAAGGGGAGGGAATAATGAGCAGTTCTTC	CASSEGARGGNNEQFF
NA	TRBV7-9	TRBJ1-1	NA	TGTGCCAGCCCTATCGGGGACGGGGTGGCTGAAGCTTTCTTT	CASPIGDGVAEAFF
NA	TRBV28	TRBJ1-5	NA	TGTGCCAGCAGTCCCGGGACACTTAGCAATCAGCCCCAGCATTTT	CASSPGTLSNQPQHF
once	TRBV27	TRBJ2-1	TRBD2	TGTGCCAGCAGCCCAGCGGGAGGGGAGCTTTACAATGAGCAGTTCTTC	CASSPAGGELYNEQFF
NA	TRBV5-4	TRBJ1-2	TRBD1	TGTGCCAGCAGCTTGGGGGACAGGGGGTATGGAGGTGGCTACACCTTC	CASSLGDRGYGGGYTF
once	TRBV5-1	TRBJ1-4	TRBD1	TGCGCCAGCAGATGGACAGGGGCTAATGAAAAACTGTTTTTT	CASRWTGANEKLFF
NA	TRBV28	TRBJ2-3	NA	TGTGCCAGCAGACCGGACAGCACAGATACGCAGTATTTT	CASRPDSTDTQYF
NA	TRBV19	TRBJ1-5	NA	TGTGCCAGTAGTAGTGGGAGGCGCTATAGCAATCAGCCCCAGCATTTT	CASSSGRRYSNQPQHF
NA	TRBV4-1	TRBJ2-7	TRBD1	TGCGCCAGCAGCCAAGATGAACAGGGGGCGCGGGAGCAGTACTTC	CASSQDEQGAREQYF
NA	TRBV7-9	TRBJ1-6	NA	TGTGCCAGCAGCTTAGTCCGGACAGTTAATTCACCCCTCCACTTT	CASSLVRTVNSPLHF
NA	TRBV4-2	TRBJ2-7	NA	TGTGCCAGCAGCTCAGTTGGGTCCTACGAGCAGTACTTC	CASSSVGSYEQYF
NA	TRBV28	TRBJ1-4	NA	TGTGCCAGCACCCCCCGCGGTCCAACTAATGAAAAACTGTTTTTT	CASTPRGPTNEKLFF
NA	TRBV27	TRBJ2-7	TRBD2	TGTGCCAGCAGTTGGACTAGCGCCTACGAGCAGTACTTC	CASSWTSAYEQYF
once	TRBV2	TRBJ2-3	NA	TGTGCCACCACGCCAGGGGATAGCACAGATACGCAGTATTTT	CATTPGDSTDTQYF
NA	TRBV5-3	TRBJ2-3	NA	TGTGCCAGAAGCTTGAGCCAGAGGCAGGCAGATACGCAGTATTTT	CARSLSQRQADTQYF
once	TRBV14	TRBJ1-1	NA	TGTGCCAGCAGCCAAGATTTGCTACGGACTGAAGCTTTCTTT	CASSQDLLRTEAFF
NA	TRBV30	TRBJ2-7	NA	TGTGCCTGGAGTAAAAAACAGGGCTACGAGCAGTACTTC	CAWSKKQGYEQYF
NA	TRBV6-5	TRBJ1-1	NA	TGTGCCAGCAGTATCACAAGATCCGACACTGAAGCTTTCTTT	CASSITRSDTEAFF